What follows are 10 T cell receptor beta chains derived from one specimen sequenced in a study of read filtering for tumor transcriptome and immune sequencing. This library used about 400 ng RNA and molecular barcoded adaptors spanning alpha/delta and beta/gamma chains. MiXCR was run by TCRdb on the reads, yielding one entry per CDR3 protein. The table lists about 41,000 distinct CDR3 sequences, about an eighth of them singletons. Sequenced: a population of CD138-negative cells sorted from bone marrow. These receptors came from a donor aged 40 or older with multiple myeloma.

This clonotype was picked up many times. The V call is TRBV19, the J call TRBJ1-5, with D possibly TRBD1 on 6 matching bases. V was cut by 7 bases and J by 0 bases, with 19 bases left in between. This CDR3 has 17 residues. Germline V lookup: CDR1 LNHDA, CDR2 SQIVND (reference sequence). The CDR3 DNA reads TGTGCCAGTATCTCTGTCGGGGGCGGGTATAGCAATCAGCCCCAGCATTTT. This translates into CASISVGGGYSNQPQHF.

This clonotype was counted at least ten times. The chain combines TRBV5-1 with TRBJ2-7, with D perhaps being TRBD1 or TRBD2 (5 bases each). Trimming left V 5 bases short and J 2 bases short, with 14 bases between. This CDR3 spans 14 amino acids. The V gene's germline CDR1 is SGHRS and CDR2 YFSETQ. This CDR3 is CASSSLGVAYEQYF. The CDR3 nucleotides read TGCGCCAGCAGTTCTCTGGGGGTAGCCTACGAGCAGTACTTC.

This clonotype was picked up many times. The chain has TRBV6-2 or TRBV6-3 and TRBJ2-5, with D unresolved. Germline CDR1 MNHEY, CDR2 SVGEGT. V was trimmed by 0 bases and J by 14 bases, leaving 19 bases between them. The CDR3 runs 14 residues. In nucleotides, the CDR3 is TGTGCCAGCAGTTACTCGGAGCAAGAGACCCAGTCCTACTTC. Translating it yields CASSYSEQETQSYF.

The CDR3 protein is CASSTRGYEQYF. CDR3 nucleotides: TGTGCCAGCAGCACCAGGGGGTACGAGCAGTACTTC. This chain joins TRBV6-5 and TRBJ2-7, with 7 bases fitting TRBD1. The CDR3 totals 12 residues. Trimming removed 6 bases from V and 4 bases from J; junction bases left unmatched: 3. Germline V gene sequence: CDR1 MNHEY, CDR2 SVGAGI.

This clonotype has just a few counts. A clone one base away is much larger, so this may be a read error. The chain combines TRBV7-3 with TRBJ2-2; TRBD2 agrees at 7 bases. The germline CDR1 and CDR2 sequences are SGHTA and FQGTGA. The ends lost 5 bases at V and 6 bases at J; junction bases unmatched: 9. The CDR3 is 15 amino acids. The chain's CDR3 is CASSPLAGAPGELFF. The CDR3 DNA sequence: TGTGCCAGCAGCCCGTTGGCGGGAGCCCCCGGGGAGCTGTTTTTT.

This clonotype showed up many times. V usage is TRBV29-1 and J usage is TRBJ2-5; 7 bases are shared with TRBD1. Trimming cost V 6 bases and J 4 bases; bases outside gene matches: 5. Per the germline V gene, CDR1 is SQVTM and CDR2 is ANQGSEA. This CDR3 is built from 12 residues. This CDR3 is CSVGDRGETQYF. As DNA, the CDR3 is TGCAGCGTGGGGGACAGAGGAGAGACCCAGTACTTC.

This clonotype was counted ten times or more. The rearrangement links TRBV7-2 to TRBJ2-3, with TRBD2 matching over 10 bases. Per germline, CDR1 SGHTA and CDR2 FQGNSA. J was trimmed by 2 bases and V by 4 bases; bases with no gene match: 6. This CDR3 contains 16 residues. DNA for the CDR3: TGTGCCAGCAGCTCCAGACTAGCGGGCTACACAGATACGCAGTATTTT. This translates into CASSSRLAGYTDTQYF.

This clonotype was observed at least ten times. The J gene is TRBJ1-5, the V gene TRBV30; no definite D call. The ends were cut back, 1 base at V and 1 base at J, with 8 bases in the middle. Per germline, CDR1 GTSNPN and CDR2 SVGIG (reference sequence). There are 14 residues in the CDR3. CDR3 in amino acids: CAWSGGKSNQPQHF. CDR3 DNA sequence: TGTGCCTGGAGTGGGGGAAAGAGCAATCAGCCCCAGCATTTT.

Many counts were recorded for this clonotype. The chain couples TRBV4-3 to TRBJ2-4; no reliable D call. Looked up from germline, CDR1 is LGHNA and CDR2 is YSLEER. With 1 base removed from V and 3 bases from J, the gap between germline ends came to 7 bases. The CDR3 length is 14 residues. The CDR3 is CASSQGPVKNIQYF. Written as DNA, the CDR3 is TGCGCCAGCAGCCAAGGACCTGTCAAAAACATTCAGTACTTC.

Concerning this clonotype: A much larger clone is a single base away; this may be a read error. The genes are TRBV20-1 and TRBJ1-1, with D possibly matching TRBD1 (5 bases). Germline CDR1 and CDR2: DFQATT and SNEGSKA (reference sequence). V was shortened by 2 bases and J by 4 bases, with 14 bases between the two germline ends. The CDR3 has 14 amino acids. This chain's CDR3 is CSARFRTGVTEAFF. The CDR3 DNA follows: TGCAGTGCTAGATTTAGGACGGGGGTCACTGAAGCTTTCTTT.